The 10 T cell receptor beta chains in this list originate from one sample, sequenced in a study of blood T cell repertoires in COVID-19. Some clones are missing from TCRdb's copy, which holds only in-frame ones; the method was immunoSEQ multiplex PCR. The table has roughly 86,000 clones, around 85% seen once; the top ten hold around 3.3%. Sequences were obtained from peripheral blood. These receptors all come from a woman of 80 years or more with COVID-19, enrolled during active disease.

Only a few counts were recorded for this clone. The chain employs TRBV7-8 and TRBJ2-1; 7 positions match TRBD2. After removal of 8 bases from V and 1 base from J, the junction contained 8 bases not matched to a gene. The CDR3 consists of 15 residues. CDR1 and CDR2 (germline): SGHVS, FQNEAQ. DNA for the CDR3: TGTGCCAGCCGACAGATAGCGGGTTCCTACAATGAGCAGTTCTTC. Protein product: CASRQIAGSYNEQFF. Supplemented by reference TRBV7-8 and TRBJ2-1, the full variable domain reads GAGVSQSPRYKVAKRGQDVALRCDPISGHVSLFWYQQALGQGPEFLTYFQNEAQLDKSGLPSDRFFAERPEGSVSTLKIQRTQQEDSAVYLCASRQIAGSYNEQFFGPGTRLTVL.

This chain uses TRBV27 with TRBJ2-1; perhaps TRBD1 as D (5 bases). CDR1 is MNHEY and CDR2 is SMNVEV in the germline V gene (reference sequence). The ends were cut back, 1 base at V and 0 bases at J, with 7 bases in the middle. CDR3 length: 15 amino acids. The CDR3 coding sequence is TGTGCCAGCAGTTTATGGGGCAGCTCCTACAATGAGCAGTTCTTC. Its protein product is CASSLWGSSYNEQFF.

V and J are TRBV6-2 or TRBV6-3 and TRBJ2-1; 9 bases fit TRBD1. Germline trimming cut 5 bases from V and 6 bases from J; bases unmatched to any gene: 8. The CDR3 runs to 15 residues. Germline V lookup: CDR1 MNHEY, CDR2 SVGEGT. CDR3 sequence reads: CASSRQGGLSNEQFF. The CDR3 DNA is TGTGCCAGCAGTCGACAGGGGGGGCTTAGCAATGAGCAGTTCTTC.

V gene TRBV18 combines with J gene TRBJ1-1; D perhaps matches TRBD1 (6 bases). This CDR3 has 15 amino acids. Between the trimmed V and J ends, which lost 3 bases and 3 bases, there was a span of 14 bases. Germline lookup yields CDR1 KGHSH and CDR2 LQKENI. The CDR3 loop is CASSPSWGRHTEAFF. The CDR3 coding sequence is TGTGCCAGCTCACCTTCGTGGGGGCGACACACTGAAGCTTTCTTT.

The CDR3 loop is CASSSGTFNEQFF. The DNA of the CDR3 is TGTGCCAGCAGCAGCGGGACTTTCAATGAGCAGTTCTTC. The chain is built from TRBV28 and TRBJ2-1, with 7 bases identical to TRBD2. Germline V lookup: CDR1 MDHEN, CDR2 SYDVKM. The CDR3 runs 13 residues. Unmatched junction bases numbered 5, after V lost 6 bases and J lost 6 bases.

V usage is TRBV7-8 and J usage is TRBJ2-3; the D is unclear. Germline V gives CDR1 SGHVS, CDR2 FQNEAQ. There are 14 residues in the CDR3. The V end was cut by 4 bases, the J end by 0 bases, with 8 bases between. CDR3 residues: CASSSYTSTDTQYF. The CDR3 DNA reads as TGTGCCAGCAGCTCATATACTAGCACAGATACGCAGTATTTT. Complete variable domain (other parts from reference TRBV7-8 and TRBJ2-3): GAGVSQSPRYKVAKRGQDVALRCDPISGHVSLFWYQQALGQGPEFLTYFQNEAQLDKSGLPSDRFFAERPEGSVSTLKIQRTQQEDSAVYLCASSSYTSTDTQYFGPGTRLTVL.

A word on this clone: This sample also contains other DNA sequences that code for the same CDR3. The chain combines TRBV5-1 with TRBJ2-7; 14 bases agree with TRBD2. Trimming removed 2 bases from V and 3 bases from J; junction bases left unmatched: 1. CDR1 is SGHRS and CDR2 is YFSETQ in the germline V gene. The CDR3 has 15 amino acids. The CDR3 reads CASSLGTSGSYEQYF. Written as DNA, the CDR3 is TGCGCCAGCAGCTTAGGGACTAGCGGGAGCTACGAGCAGTACTTC.

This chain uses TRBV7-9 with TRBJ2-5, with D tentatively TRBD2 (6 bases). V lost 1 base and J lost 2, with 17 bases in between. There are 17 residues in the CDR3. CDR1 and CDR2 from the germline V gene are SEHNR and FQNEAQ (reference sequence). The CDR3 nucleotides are TGTGCCAGCAGCTTAGGGTTCGGGAGCCCAACGCAAGAGACCCAGTACTTC. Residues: CASSLGFGSPTQETQYF.

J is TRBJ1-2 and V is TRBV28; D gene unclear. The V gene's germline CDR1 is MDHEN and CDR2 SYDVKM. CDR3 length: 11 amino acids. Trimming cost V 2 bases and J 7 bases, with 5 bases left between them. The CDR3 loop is CASSLNGGYTF. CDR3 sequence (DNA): TGTGCCAGCAGTTTAAACGGTGGCTACACCTTC.

The CDR3 spells CASSQVRSGGDTQYF. Here the CDR3 DNA reads TGTGCCAGCAGCCAAGTCCGTAGCGGGGGAGATACGCAGTATTTT. The V and J genes are TRBV3-1 (or the pseudogene TRBV3-2) and TRBJ2-3; 9 nucleotides agree with TRBD2. This CDR3 comprises 15 residues. Per germline, CDR1 LGHDT and CDR2 YNNKEL (reference sequence). J gave up 5 bases and V 1 base, and 4 bases lay outside the gene matches.